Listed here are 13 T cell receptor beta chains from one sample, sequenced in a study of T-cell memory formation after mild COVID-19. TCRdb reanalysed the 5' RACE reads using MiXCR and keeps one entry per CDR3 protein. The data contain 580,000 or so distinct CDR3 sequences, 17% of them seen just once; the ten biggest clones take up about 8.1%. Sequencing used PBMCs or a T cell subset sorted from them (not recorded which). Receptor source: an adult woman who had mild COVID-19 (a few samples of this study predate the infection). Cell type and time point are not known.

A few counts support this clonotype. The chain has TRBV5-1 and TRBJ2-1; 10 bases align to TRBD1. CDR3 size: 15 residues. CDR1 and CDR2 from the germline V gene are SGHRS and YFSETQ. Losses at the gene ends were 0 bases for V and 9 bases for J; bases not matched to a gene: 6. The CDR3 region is CASSLVVGQGSEQFF. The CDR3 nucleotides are TGCGCCAGCAGCTTGGTTGTGGGACAGGGGAGTGAGCAGTTCTTC.

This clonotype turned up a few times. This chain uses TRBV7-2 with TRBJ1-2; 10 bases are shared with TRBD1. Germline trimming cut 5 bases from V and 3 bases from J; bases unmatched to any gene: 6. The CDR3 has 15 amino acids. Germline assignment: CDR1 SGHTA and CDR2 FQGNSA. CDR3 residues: CASSAWDRGYYGYTF. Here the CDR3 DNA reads TGTGCCAGCAGCGCCTGGGACAGGGGTTACTATGGCTACACCTTC.

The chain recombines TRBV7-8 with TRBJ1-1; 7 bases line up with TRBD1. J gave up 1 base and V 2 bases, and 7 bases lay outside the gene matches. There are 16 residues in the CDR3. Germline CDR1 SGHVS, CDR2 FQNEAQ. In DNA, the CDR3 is TGTGCCAGCAGCTTAACAGGGGAGGTAGGGAACACTGAAGCTTTCTTT. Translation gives CASSLTGEVGNTEAFF.

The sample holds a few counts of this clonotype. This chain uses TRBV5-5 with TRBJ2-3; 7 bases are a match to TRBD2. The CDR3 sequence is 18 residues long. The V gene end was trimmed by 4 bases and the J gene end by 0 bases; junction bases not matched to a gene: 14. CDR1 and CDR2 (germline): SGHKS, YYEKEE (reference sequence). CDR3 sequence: CASSGTRGSIPSTDTQYF. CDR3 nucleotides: TGTGCCAGCAGCGGCACGCGCGGGAGCATCCCTAGCACAGATACGCAGTATTTT.

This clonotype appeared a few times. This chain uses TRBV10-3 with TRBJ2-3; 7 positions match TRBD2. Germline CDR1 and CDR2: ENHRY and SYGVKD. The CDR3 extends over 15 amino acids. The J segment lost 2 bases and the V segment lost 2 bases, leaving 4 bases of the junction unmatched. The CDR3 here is CAISEPGRVTDTQYF. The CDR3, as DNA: TGTGCCATCAGTGAGCCAGGGAGGGTCACAGATACGCAGTATTTT.

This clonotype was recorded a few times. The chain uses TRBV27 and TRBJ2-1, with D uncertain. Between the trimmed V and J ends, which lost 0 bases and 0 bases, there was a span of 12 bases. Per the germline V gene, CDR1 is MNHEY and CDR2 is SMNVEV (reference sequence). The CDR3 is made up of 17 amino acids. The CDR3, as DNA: TGTGCCAGCAGTTTATCTACCGTTTATCTCTCCTACAATGAGCAGTTCTTC. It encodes CASSLSTVYLSYNEQFF.

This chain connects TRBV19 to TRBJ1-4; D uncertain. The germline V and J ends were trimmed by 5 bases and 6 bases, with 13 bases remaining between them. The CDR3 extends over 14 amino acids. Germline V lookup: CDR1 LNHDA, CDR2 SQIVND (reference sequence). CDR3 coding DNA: TGTGCCAGTAGTCATGTCGGGCAGGATGAAAAACTGTTTTTT. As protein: CASSHVGQDEKLFF.

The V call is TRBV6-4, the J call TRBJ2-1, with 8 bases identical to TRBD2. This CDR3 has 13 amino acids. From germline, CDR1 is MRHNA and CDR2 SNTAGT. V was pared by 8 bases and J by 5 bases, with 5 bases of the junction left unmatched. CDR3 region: CASQAGENNEQFF. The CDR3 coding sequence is TGTGCCAGCCAAGCGGGGGAAAACAATGAGCAGTTCTTC.

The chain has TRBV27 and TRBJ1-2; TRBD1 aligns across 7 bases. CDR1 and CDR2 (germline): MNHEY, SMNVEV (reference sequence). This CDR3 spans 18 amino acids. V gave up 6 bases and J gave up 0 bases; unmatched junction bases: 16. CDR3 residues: CASRTFLRDSGPNYGYTF. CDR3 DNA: TGTGCCAGCAGAACATTCCTTCGGGACAGTGGGCCTAACTATGGCTACACCTTC.

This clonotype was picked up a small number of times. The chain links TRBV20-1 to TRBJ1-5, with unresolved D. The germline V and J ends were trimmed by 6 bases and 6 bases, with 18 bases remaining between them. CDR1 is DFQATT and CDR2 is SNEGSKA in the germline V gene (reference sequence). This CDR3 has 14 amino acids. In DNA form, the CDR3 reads TGCAGTGCCGCGAGGAGGGTTGTAAGTCAGCCCCAGCATTTT. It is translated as CSAARRVVSQPQHF.

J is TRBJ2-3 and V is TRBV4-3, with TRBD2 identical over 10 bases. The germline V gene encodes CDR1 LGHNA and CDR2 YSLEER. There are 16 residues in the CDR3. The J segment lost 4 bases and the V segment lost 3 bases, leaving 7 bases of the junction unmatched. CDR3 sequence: CASSHAPSGSADTQYF. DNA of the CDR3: TGCGCCAGCAGCCACGCACCTAGCGGGAGCGCAGATACGCAGTATTTT.

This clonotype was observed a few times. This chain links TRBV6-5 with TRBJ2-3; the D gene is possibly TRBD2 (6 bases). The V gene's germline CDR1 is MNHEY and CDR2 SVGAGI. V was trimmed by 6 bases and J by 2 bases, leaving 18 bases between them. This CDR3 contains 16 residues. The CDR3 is CASRLNRGSLTDTQYF. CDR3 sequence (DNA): TGTGCCAGCAGGCTAAATCGGGGGTCCCTCACAGATACGCAGTATTTT.

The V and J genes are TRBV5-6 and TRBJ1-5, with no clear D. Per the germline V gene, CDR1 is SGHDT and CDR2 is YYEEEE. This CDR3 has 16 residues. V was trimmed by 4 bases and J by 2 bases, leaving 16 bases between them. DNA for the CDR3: TGTGCCAGCAGCCCAGGCCCAAGGGTTGGCAATCAGCCCCAGCATTTT. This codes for CASSPGPRVGNQPQHF. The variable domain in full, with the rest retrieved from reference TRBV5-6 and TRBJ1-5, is DAGVTQSPTHLIKTRGQQVTLRCSPKSGHDTVSWYQQALGQGPQFIFQYYEEEERQRGNFPDRFSGHQFPNYSSELNVNALLLGDSALYLCASSPGPRVGNQPQHFGDGTRLSIL.